This TCR beta chain was retrieved from a study of T cells of healthy individuals. TCRdb itself ran the 5' RACE reads through MiXCR, one entry per CDR3 protein. The table includes some 69,000 distinct CDR3 sequences, 15% to 20% detected once. The table lists this clonotype with a few counts. CDR1 and CDR2 (germline): SQVTM, ANQGSEA. CDR3 length equals 14 residues. The V and J ends lost 7 bases and 3 bases respectively, with 18 bases between them. The receptor's source is a human donor in good health. This sequence joins TRBV29-1 and TRBJ2-5; D might be TRBD1 (6 bases). CDR3 loop: CSAALRGIKETQYF. CDR3 nucleotide sequence: TGCAGCGCGGCGTTGAGGGGGATAAAAGAGACCCAGTACTTC.